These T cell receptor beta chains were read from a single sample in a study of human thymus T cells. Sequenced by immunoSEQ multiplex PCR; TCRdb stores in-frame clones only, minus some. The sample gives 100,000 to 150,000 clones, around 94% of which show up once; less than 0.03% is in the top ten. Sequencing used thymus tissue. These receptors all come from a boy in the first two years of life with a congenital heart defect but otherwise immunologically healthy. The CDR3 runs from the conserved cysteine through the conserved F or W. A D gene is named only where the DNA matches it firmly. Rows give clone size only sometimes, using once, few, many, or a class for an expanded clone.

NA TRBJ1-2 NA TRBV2 TGTGCCAGCAGGGCAGCTAACTATGGCTACACCTTC CASRAANYGYTF
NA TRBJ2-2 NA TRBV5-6 TGTGCCAGCAGCTTAGACGGGGAGCTGTTTTTT CASSLDGELFF
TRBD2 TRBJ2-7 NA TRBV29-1 TGCAGCGTTGAGGCGTCTAGCGGGGGGTTACTCCGGGGGTCCTACGAGCAGTACTTC CSVEASSGGLLRGSYEQYF
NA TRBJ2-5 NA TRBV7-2 TGTGCCAGCAGCTTAGGTCTGGAGACCCAGTACTTC CASSLGLETQYF
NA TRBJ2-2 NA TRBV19 TGTGCCAGTAGTATCCGGGCCTATCGGTCCGGGGAGCTGTTTTTT CASSIRAYRSGELFF
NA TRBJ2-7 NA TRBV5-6 TGTGCCAGCAGCTTTTCCTACGAGCAGTACTTC CASSFSYEQYF
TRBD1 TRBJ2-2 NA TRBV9 TGTGCCAGCAGCCCCCGGGACAGGGGCATCTCGAACACCGGGGAGCTGTTTTTT CASSPRDRGISNTGELFF
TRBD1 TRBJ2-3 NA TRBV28 TGTGCCAGCAGTCCCCGGGACAGGAGGGAAGATACGCAGTATTTT CASSPRDRREDTQYF
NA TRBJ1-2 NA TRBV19 TGTGCCAGTAGCACAAATACGGGACGCAACTATGGCTACACCTTC CASSTNTGRNYGYTF
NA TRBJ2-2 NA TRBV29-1 TGCAGCGCACAAGACAGGCAACCGTATAACACCGGGGAGCTGTTTTTT CSAQDRQPYNTGELFF
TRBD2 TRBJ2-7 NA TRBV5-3 TGTGCCAGAAGGCCTTGTCTAGCGGACTACGAGCAGTACTTC CARRPCLADYEQYF
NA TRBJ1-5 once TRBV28 TGTGCCAGCAGCAACCAGACGGCCCAGCATTTT CASSNQTAQHF
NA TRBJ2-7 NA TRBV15 TGTGCCACCAGCAGAGAGAAGTGGTACGAGCAGTACTTC CATSREKWYEQYF
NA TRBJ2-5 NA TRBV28 TGTGCCAGCAGTCCAAGGACGGGGAAGACCCAGTACTTC CASSPRTGKTQYF
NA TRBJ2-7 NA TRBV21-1 TGTGCCAGCAGCAAAGAGAGGGCTAGCGGCATATACGAGCAGTACTTC CASSKERASGIYEQYF
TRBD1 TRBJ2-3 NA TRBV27 TGTGCCAGCAGTTCACCTCGGACAGGGGGACGTGATACGCAGTATTTT CASSSPRTGGRDTQYF
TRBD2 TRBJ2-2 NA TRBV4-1 TGCGCCAGCAGCCAAGCGAGGACTAGCGGGGGCCCGCCCTTGTCCGGGGAGCTGTTTTTT CASSQARTSGGPPLSGELFF
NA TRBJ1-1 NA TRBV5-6 TGTGCCAGCAGCTTGGGAACAGGGACTGGGCGCACTGAAGCTTTCTTT CASSLGTGTGRTEAFF
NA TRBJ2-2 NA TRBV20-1 TGCAGTGCTAGGGGCACCGGGGAGCTGTTTTTT CSARGTGELFF
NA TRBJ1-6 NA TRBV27 TGTGCCAGCAGTTTATGGGGCCCCACCTATAATTCACCCCTCCACTTT CASSLWGPTYNSPLHF
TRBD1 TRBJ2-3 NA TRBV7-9 TGTGCCAGCAGCCCTAGGGACAGGGGGCCGGATACGCAGTATTTT CASSPRDRGPDTQYF
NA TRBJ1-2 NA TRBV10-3 TGTGCCATCAGTGACGGTCTATACGCGTATGGCTACACCTTC CAISDGLYAYGYTF
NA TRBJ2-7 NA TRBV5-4 TGTGCCAGCAGCTTGGAGAGGGACTACGAGCAGTACTTC CASSLERDYEQYF
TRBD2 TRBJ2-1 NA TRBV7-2 TGTGCCAGCAGCCCCGGTGCGAAGCGGGGGGGCGGTGAGCAGTTCTTC CASSPGAKRGGGEQFF
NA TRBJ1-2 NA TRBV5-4 TGTGCCAGCAGCTTAGACCAGCGGTCTATCGAACAGGGCTATGGCTACACCTTC CASSLDQRSIEQGYGYTF
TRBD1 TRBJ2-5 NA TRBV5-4 TGTGCCAGCAGCTACGGGGACAGGGGGGATCAAGAGACCCAGTACTTC CASSYGDRGDQETQYF
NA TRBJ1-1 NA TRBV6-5 TGTGCCAGCAGTAAGGGGGGACTGAGGAACACTGAAGCTTTCTTT CASSKGGLRNTEAFF
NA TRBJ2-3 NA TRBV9 TGTGCCAGCAGCCCACGACAGGCCGCAGATACGCAGTATTTT CASSPRQAADTQYF
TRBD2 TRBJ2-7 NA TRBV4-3 TGCGCCAGCAGCCAAACTCAGACTAGCGGGGGAACCGAGCAGTACTTC CASSQTQTSGGTEQYF
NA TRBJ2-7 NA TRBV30 TGTGCCTGGAGTGTAACAATAAACGAGCAGTACTTC CAWSVTINEQYF
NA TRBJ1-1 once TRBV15 TGTGCCACCAGCAGAGAGGTAGAAGGGGACGACACTGAAGCTTTCTTT CATSREVEGDDTEAFF
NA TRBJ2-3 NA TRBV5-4 TGTGCCTGTACGGGGGCCCCAGGCGCAGATACGCAGTATTTT CACTGAPGADTQYF
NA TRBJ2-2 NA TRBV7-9 TGTGCCAGCAGCGTCAATCACATCACCGGGGAGCTGTTTTTT CASSVNHITGELFF
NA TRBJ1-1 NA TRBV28 TGTGCCAGCAGTTTAACACCATATCGTAGCCTTTTGAACACTGAAGCTTTCTTT CASSLTPYRSLLNTEAFF
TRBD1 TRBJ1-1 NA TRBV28 TGTGCCAGCAGTTTTGAGGGGGACAGGGGGAGGACTGAAGCTTTCTTT CASSFEGDRGRTEAFF
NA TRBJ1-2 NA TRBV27 TGTGCCAGCAAGCCCGGGGAGGGGGCTAACTATGGCTACACCTTC CASKPGEGANYGYTF
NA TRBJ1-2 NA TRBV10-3 TGTGCCATCAGTGAGACGAGCGAGGGACACTTTAACTATGGCTACACCTTC CAISETSEGHFNYGYTF
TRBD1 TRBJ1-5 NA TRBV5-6 TGTGCCAGCAGCTCACAGGGGGCGGGTAGCAATCAGCCCCAGCATTTT CASSSQGAGSNQPQHF
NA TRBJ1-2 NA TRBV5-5 TGTGCCAGCAGCGCCGGAACAGGACACTATGGCTACACCTTC CASSAGTGHYGYTF
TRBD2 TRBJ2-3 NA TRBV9 TGTGCCAGCAGCGTAGTGACTAGCGGGGGGACTACAGATACGCAGTATTTT CASSVVTSGGTTDTQYF
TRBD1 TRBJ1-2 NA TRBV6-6 TGTGCCAGCAAAAGACAGGGGAACTACGACGGCTACACCTTC CASKRQGNYDGYTF
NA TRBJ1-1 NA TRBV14 TGTGCCAGCAGCCAAATCGGAGTAGGCATATTATCGAACACTGAAGCTTTCTTT CASSQIGVGILSNTEAFF
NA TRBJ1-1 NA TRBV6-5 TGTGCCAGCATGGGCACCTTGGGCACTGAAGCTTTCTTT CASMGTLGTEAFF
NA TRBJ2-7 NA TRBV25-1 TGTGCCAGCCCGAATAGCTCCTACGAGCAGTACTTC CASPNSSYEQYF
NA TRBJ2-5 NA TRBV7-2 TGTGCCAGCAGCCTGTTCCCTGTGAAAGGGAACGAGACCCAGTACTTC CASSLFPVKGNETQYF
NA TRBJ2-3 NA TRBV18 TGTGCCAGCTCCCATGAGGACAGCGCTAGCACAGATACGCAGTATTTT CASSHEDSASTDTQYF
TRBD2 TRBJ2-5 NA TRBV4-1 TGCGCCAGCAGCCAACCTAGACTAGCGGGGGAAGAGACCCAGTACTTC CASSQPRLAGEETQYF
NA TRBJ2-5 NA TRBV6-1 TGTGCCAGCAGTGAGAGCGGAGAGACCCAGTACTTC CASSESGETQYF
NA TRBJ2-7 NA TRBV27 TGTGCCAGCAGTTTATCACGGGCCGGGGAGCAGTACTTC CASSLSRAGEQYF
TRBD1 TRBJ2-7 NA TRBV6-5 TGTGCCAGCAGTTCCCGATCCCAGGGGGCCGACGAGCAGTACTTC CASSSRSQGADEQYF
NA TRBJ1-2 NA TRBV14 TGTGCCAGCAGCCAACAACAGGCTAACTATGGCTACACCTTC CASSQQQANYGYTF
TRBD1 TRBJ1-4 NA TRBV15 TGTGCCACCAGCAGAACCGGGACAGGCGCCAGCGGGAGCGAAAAACTGTTTTTT CATSRTGTGASGSEKLFF
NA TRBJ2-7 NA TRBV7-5 TGTGCCAGAAGTGGGGTGGAGAAGCAGGGGTTTCACTACGAGCAGTACTTC CARSGVEKQGFHYEQYF